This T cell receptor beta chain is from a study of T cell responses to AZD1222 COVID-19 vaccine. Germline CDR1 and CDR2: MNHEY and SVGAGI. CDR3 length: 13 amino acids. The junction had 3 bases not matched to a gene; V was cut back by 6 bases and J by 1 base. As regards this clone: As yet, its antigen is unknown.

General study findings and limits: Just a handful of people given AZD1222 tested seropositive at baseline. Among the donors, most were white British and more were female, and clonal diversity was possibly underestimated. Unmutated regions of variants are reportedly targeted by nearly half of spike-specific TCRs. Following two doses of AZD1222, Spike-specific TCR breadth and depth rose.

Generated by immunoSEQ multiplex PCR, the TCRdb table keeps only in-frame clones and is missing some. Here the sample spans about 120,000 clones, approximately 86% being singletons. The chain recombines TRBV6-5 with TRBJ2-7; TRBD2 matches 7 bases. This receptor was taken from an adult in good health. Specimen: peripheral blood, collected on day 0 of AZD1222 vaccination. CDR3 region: CASSISGSYEQYF. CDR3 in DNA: TGTGCCAGCAGCATTAGCGGGTCCTACGAGCAGTACTTC.